One and the same sample provided the 15 T cell receptor beta chains below, sequenced in a study of naive and memory T cell subsets. The library had UMIs added by 3' ligation of an oligonucleotide to TCR cDNA. Four PCR rounds used nested alpha and beta constant region primers plus the SP2 primer. TCRdb called the 5' RACE reads again in MiXCR, with one record for every CDR3 protein. Of around 48,000 distinct CDR3 sequences in the sample, about 4.8% were seen once. The origin of the receptors is a female donor in good health.

This clonotype was counted at least ten times. V is TRBV10-3 and J is TRBJ1-2; 7 positions agree with TRBD1. Germline CDR1 ENHRY, CDR2 SYGVKD. CDR3 size: 14 residues. After removal of 4 bases from V and 5 bases from J, the junction contained 7 bases not matched to a gene. CDR3 DNA sequence: TGTGCCATCAGTGTTCTCGGGACAGATTATGGCTACACCTTC. Its protein product is CAISVLGTDYGYTF.

This clonotype came up many times. The chain recombines TRBV6-1 with TRBJ2-6, with 7 positions matching TRBD1. Trimming removed 10 bases from V and 6 bases from J; junction bases left unmatched: 9. Germline V lookup: CDR1 MNHNS, CDR2 SASEGT. CDR3 length equals 14 residues. The CDR3 nucleotides are TGTGCCACCCGTGACAGGGATTCGGCCAACGTCCTGACTTTC. Translating it yields CATRDRDSANVLTF.

This clonotype has at least ten counts. The V and J genes are TRBV27 and TRBJ2-1; no clear D gene. Germline V lookup: CDR1 MNHEY, CDR2 SMNVEV (reference sequence). The CDR3 has 14 residues. Between the trimmed V and J ends, which lost 10 bases and 7 bases, there was a span of 20 bases. Written as DNA, the CDR3 is TGTGCCAAGACCTTAGCAGCCTTTTGTAATGAGCAGTTCTTC. Its translation is CAKTLAAFCNEQFF.

This clonotype has a count of ten or more. The V gene is TRBV28, the J gene TRBJ1-5, with TRBD1 matching 7 bases. With V trimmed by 6 bases and J by 1 base, 6 bases remained unmatched. In germline, CDR1 is MDHEN, CDR2 SYDVKM. The CDR3 covers 15 residues. Written as DNA, the CDR3 is TGTGCCAGCAGCACACCAGGGGGGAGCAATCAGCCCCAGCATTTT. Translating it yields CASSTPGGSNQPQHF. The full variable domain, with the rest looked up from reference TRBV28 and TRBJ1-5, is DVKVTQSSRYLVKRTGEKVFLECVQDMDHENMFWYRQDPGLGLRLIYFSYDVKMKEKGDIPEGYSVSREKKERFSLILESASTNQTSMYLCASSTPGGSNQPQHFGDGTRLSIL.

This clonotype showed up many times. The chain uses TRBV29-1 and TRBJ2-1, with TRBD2 identical over 13 bases. In germline, CDR1 is SQVTM, CDR2 ANQGSEA. Trimming took 1 base from V and 0 from J; bases not matched to a gene: 9. This CDR3 spans 19 amino acids. CDR3 region: CSVEGPGTSGISSYNEQFF. CDR3 coding DNA: TGCAGCGTTGAAGGTCCCGGGACTAGCGGGATTAGCTCCTACAATGAGCAGTTCTTC.

This clonotype was seen ten or more times. J is TRBJ2-1 and V is TRBV6-2 or TRBV6-3; 14 bases align to TRBD2. Germline values: CDR1 MNHEY, CDR2 SVGEGT. Trimming at V came to 0 bases and at J to 3 bases, leaving 1 base not matched to a gene. This CDR3 spans 17 amino acids. Written as DNA, the CDR3 is TGTGCCAGCAGTTACTCAGGGACTAGCGGGAGCTACAATGAGCAGTTCTTC. Amino acids: CASSYSGTSGSYNEQFF.

The sample holds many counts of this clonotype. The gene calls are TRBV7-2 and TRBJ2-4, with 8 bases identical to TRBD1. Germline V gene sequence: CDR1 SGHTA, CDR2 FQGNSA. With 4 bases clipped from V and 8 bases from J, the junction kept 4 bases outside the gene matches. The CDR3 has 13 residues. The CDR3 region is CASSSRGRDIQYF. The CDR3 DNA reads as TGTGCCAGCAGCTCCAGGGGGCGAGACATTCAGTACTTC. Based on the CDR3 plus reference TRBV7-2 and TRBJ2-4, the full variable domain is GAGVSQSPSNKVTEKGKDVELRCDPISGHTALYWYRQSLGQGLEFLIYFQGNSAPDKSGLPSDRFSAERTGGSVSTLTIQRTQQEDSAVYLCASSSRGRDIQYFGAGTRLSVL.

This clonotype was picked up many times. The rearrangement links TRBV29-1 to TRBJ1-5; D ambiguous. The germline V gene has CDR1 SQVTM and CDR2 ANQGSEA. The CDR3 is 12 residues long. The V gene lost 4 bases and the J gene lost 1 base, with 5 bases spanning the gap. The CDR3 nucleotides are TGCAGCGTTGGAGGGAGCAATCAGCCCCAGCATTTT. Encoded protein: CSVGGSNQPQHF.

This clonotype was seen repeatedly, ten times or more. V is TRBV29-1 and J is TRBJ2-7; no firm D call. Germline loops: CDR1 SQVTM, CDR2 ANQGSEA. V dropped 7 bases and J dropped 0 bases, with 13 bases sitting between them. The CDR3 totals 13 residues. The CDR3 bases are TGCAGCGCGGTGTCACCGAACTCCTACGAGCAGTACTTC. Translation: CSAVSPNSYEQYF.

This clonotype was seen repeatedly, ten times or more. This chain connects TRBV28 to TRBJ2-5; 8 bases agree with TRBD1. Trimming at V came to 8 bases and at J to 5 bases, leaving 7 bases not matched to a gene. Germline CDR1 is MDHEN and CDR2 is SYDVKM. This CDR3 comprises 13 residues. CDR3 nucleotide sequence: TGTGCCAGCGGACAGGGCGCGGTGGAGACCCAGTACTTC. It encodes CASGQGAVETQYF.

This clonotype was counted at least ten times. The V gene is TRBV7-9, the J gene TRBJ1-6, with D perhaps matching TRBD1 (5 bases). The CDR3 covers 14 residues. CDR1 is SEHNR and CDR2 is FQNEAQ in the germline V gene (reference sequence). Trimming removed 1 base from V and 7 bases from J, with 8 bases in between. CDR3 DNA: TGTGCCAGCAGCTTAGTTGGGGGGAATTCACCCCTCCACTTT. Amino acids: CASSLVGGNSPLHF.

There are many counts of this clonotype. The chain has TRBV20-1 and TRBJ1-1; 9 bases line up with TRBD1. In germline, CDR1 is DFQATT, CDR2 SNEGSKA (reference sequence). V dropped 1 base and J dropped 4; count of bases not matched to a gene: 7. CDR3 length equals 15 residues. This CDR3 is CSARANRGLGTEAFF. Written as DNA, the CDR3 is TGCAGTGCTAGAGCGAACAGGGGGCTAGGCACTGAAGCTTTCTTT.

This clonotype occurred many times. The chain combines TRBV12-5 with TRBJ1-3; no firm D call. Per germline, CDR1 LGHNT and CDR2 FRNRAP. V shed 5 bases and J shed 2 bases, with 7 bases lying between them. The CDR3 loop spans 13 amino acids. The CDR3 region is CASGQEPGNTIYF. CDR3 in DNA: TGTGCTAGTGGTCAAGAACCTGGAAACACCATATATTTT.

Many counts were recorded for this clonotype. The V call is TRBV4-2, the J call TRBJ1-2; TRBD1 aligns across 12 bases. The J segment lost 7 bases and the V segment lost 1 base, leaving 10 bases of the junction unmatched. The germline V gene encodes CDR1 LGHNA and CDR2 YNFKEQ. The CDR3 is 17 amino acids. The chain's CDR3 is CASSQAMSGQGARGYTF. The CDR3 nucleotides are TGTGCCAGCAGCCAAGCGATGTCGGGACAGGGGGCGCGTGGCTACACCTTC.

This clonotype was observed many times. The rearrangement uses TRBV20-1 and TRBJ2-1; 9 nucleotides line up with TRBD2. Germline values: CDR1 DFQATT, CDR2 SNEGSKA (reference sequence). This CDR3 comprises 14 residues. V lost 3 bases, J lost 7 bases, and 7 bases stayed unmatched. CDR3 bases: TGCAGTGCTAGGACTAGCGGTCCTGGGAATGAGCAGTTCTTC. As protein: CSARTSGPGNEQFF.